This TCR beta chain was recovered during a study of identical twins. A universal primer site was incorporated via template switching, and the cDNA contained unique molecular identifiers. TCRdb recomputed calls from the 5' RACE reads with MiXCR, one row per CDR3 protein. Of 150,000 or so distinct CDR3 sequences in the sample, under 4.5% are singletons; the top ten hold 8.1%. The V gene's germline CDR1 is SGHNT and CDR2 YENEEA. Deletions cut 2 bases from V and 8 bases from J, with 9 bases between. This CDR3 contains 12 residues. Findings and limits, study-wide: Out-of-frame alpha sequences common to twins were enriched for low generation probability. Cross-sectional statistical analysis, not tracking of the same donors, underpinned the conclusions.

This clonotype was detected only a few times. Its antigen is not known. The sample consisted of memory T cells sorted from blood. The receptor was isolated from a man aged 18 to 29 in good health. The rearrangement links TRBV11-3 to TRBJ1-1; D possibly corresponds to TRBD1 (6 bases). The CDR3 region has the DNA TGTGCCAGCAGCTTACAGGGGCGGGAAGCTTTCTTT. Its protein product is CASSLQGREAFF. Combining the CDR3 with reference TRBV11-3 and TRBJ1-1 gives the whole variable domain EAGVVQSPRYKIIEKKQPVAFWCNPISGHNTLYWYLQNLGQGPELLIRYENEEAVDDSQLPKDRFSAERLKGVDSTLKIQPAELGDSAVYLCASSLQGREAFFGQGTRLTVV.